This TCR beta chain was observed in a study of cytomegalovirus exposure and HLA in healthy donors. Overall study context: An early data release held approximately 85 million unique TCRs from HLA-typed donors. Study-wide results and caveats: In vitro assays verified that three CMV-associated chains recognized CMV antigens specifically. There were around 160 TCR beta chains listed as cytomegalovirus-associated.

The PCR contained 60 Vbeta and 13 Jbeta primers. Libraries were prepared by immunoSEQ multiplex PCR; TCRdb keeps only in-frame clonotypes and omits some of them. The sample records fewer than 140,000 clones, about 75% being singletons. Donors were ostensibly healthy at sampling, although undocumented immune exposures were probable. This clone has only one observation. Antigen specificity is unknown. The J segment lost 8 bases and the V segment lost 6 bases, leaving 7 bases of the junction unmatched. There are 15 residues in the CDR3. The germline gives CDR1 SNHLY, CDR2 FYNNEI. Source material: PBMCs. The receptor comes from a male donor in good health and CMV-seropositive. The chain links TRBV2 to TRBJ2-3; 14 nucleotides align to TRBD2. The CDR3 nucleotides read TGTGCCAGCAGGCGGACTAGCGGGGGGTCTGGTACGCAGTATTTT. Translation: CASRRTSGGSGTQYF.